Each of the 17 T cell receptor beta chains below was sequenced from the same sample in a study of shared clonotypes between healthy human individuals. Produced via immunoSEQ multiplex PCR; TCRdb's table is partial and in-frame only. The sample has about 980,000 clones; more than 75% are singletons. The sample consisted of memory CD4+ T cells sorted from blood. The subset was: CD45RA-negative fraction. These receptors all come from a man aged 18 to 30 in good health.

The chain couples TRBV7-2 to TRBJ2-7; 10 nucleotides line up with TRBD1. CDR3 size: 15 residues. V lost 5 bases, J lost 4 bases, and 8 bases stayed unmatched. Germline V lookup: CDR1 SGHTA, CDR2 FQGNSA. Here the CDR3 reads CASSRGQGFSYEQYF. As DNA, the CDR3 is TGTGCCAGCAGCCGGGGACAGGGGTTTTCGTACGAGCAGTACTTC.

The gene calls are TRBV10-3 and TRBJ1-2; TRBD1 matches at 10 bases. The ends lost 10 bases at V and 8 bases at J; junction bases unmatched: 13. The CDR3 totals 14 residues. The germline V gene encodes CDR1 ENHRY and CDR2 SYGVKD. CDR3 amino acids: CATYRPGQGTGYTF. In DNA, the CDR3 is TGTGCCACCTACCGTCCGGGACAGGGGACCGGCTACACCTTC.

The V gene is TRBV29-1, the J gene TRBJ1-1; D gene unclear. This CDR3 comprises 13 residues. Germline CDR1 is SQVTM and CDR2 is ANQGSEA. Trimming stripped 4 bases from V and 2 bases from J, with 11 bases between. The CDR3 loop reads CSVGMVANTEAFF. For the CDR3, the DNA is TGCAGCGTTGGTATGGTCGCAAACACTGAAGCTTTCTTT.

The rearrangement links TRBV9 to TRBJ2-5, with 8 bases lining up with TRBD2. The CDR3 covers 13 residues. The V segment lost 10 bases and the J segment 4 bases; nucleotides outside the gene matches: 9. The germline gives CDR1 SGDLS, CDR2 YYNGEE. The CDR3 loop is CAARAGGPETQYF. The CDR3 DNA sequence: TGTGCCGCCCGTGCGGGGGGCCCAGAGACCCAGTACTTC.

The rearrangement links TRBV6-6 to TRBJ1-1; D gene uncertain. Germline CDR1 MNHNY, CDR2 SVGAGI (reference sequence). Trimming shortened V by 5 bases and J by 7 bases, and 11 bases separated the two germline ends. The CDR3 totals 12 residues. The CDR3 DNA follows: TGTGCCAGCAGTGAGCTGAGTGGTGAAGCTTTCTTT. Amino acid sequence: CASSELSGEAFF.

This rearrangement joins TRBV28 to TRBJ2-7; TRBD1 matches at 7 bases. The CDR3 length is 14 residues. Germline V CDR1 and CDR2: MDHEN, SYDVKM. The J segment lost 0 bases and the V segment lost 7 bases, leaving 6 bases of the junction unmatched. The CDR3 DNA sequence: TGTGCCAGCAAGACAGGGTCTAGCTCCTACGAGCAGTACTTC. It specifies CASKTGSSSYEQYF.

This clone was found once. J is TRBJ2-5 and V is TRBV5-6, with unresolved D. The germline CDR1 and CDR2 sequences are SGHDT and YYEEEE. The CDR3 extends over 16 amino acids. Trimming took off 4 bases at V and 2 bases at J, with 18 bases between the two ends. Here the CDR3 reads CASSNPRDNLQETQYF. The CDR3 DNA is TGTGCCAGCAGCAATCCCAGAGATAATTTGCAAGAGACCCAGTACTTC.

The chain joins TRBV20-1 to TRBJ1-1; D gene ambiguous. Trimming removed 0 bases from V and 3 bases from J, with 2 bases in between. This CDR3 comprises 11 residues. Germline V gene sequence: CDR1 DFQATT, CDR2 SNEGSKA (reference sequence). The CDR3 DNA is TGCAGTGCTAGAGACTACACTGAAGCTTTCTTT. It yields the protein CSARDYTEAFF.

The V call is TRBV2, the J call TRBJ1-2; D is ambiguous. Germline V CDR1 and CDR2: SNHLY, FYNNEI. This CDR3 spans 13 amino acids. Trimming removed 4 bases from V and 7 bases from J, with 13 bases in between. The CDR3: CASSGRMRLGYTF. The CDR3, as DNA: TGTGCCAGCAGTGGAAGGATGCGGCTTGGCTACACCTTC. Full variable domain (rest looked up from reference TRBV2 and TRBJ1-2): EPEVTQTPSHQVTQMGQEVILRCVPISNHLYFYWYRQILGQKVEFLVSFYNNEISEKSEIFDDQFSVERPDGSNFTLKIRSTKLEDSAMYFCASSGRMRLGYTFGSGTRLTVV.

The chain recombines TRBV6-1 with TRBJ1-1; D is uncertain. Looked up from germline, CDR1 is MNHNS and CDR2 is SASEGT. The V and J ends lost 1 base and 1 base respectively, with 10 bases between them. The CDR3 has 15 amino acids. The CDR3 region is CASSEEGLRNTEAFF. The CDR3 region has the DNA TGTGCCAGCAGTGAAGAGGGTTTGAGGAACACTGAAGCTTTCTTT.

The V gene is TRBV25-1, the J gene TRBJ2-2, with a weak D call TRBD2 (6 bases). There are 15 residues in the CDR3. V was cut by 4 bases and J by 5 bases, with 14 bases left in between. The germline V gene has CDR1 MGHDK and CDR2 SYGVNS. CDR3 sequence reads: CASSGRDSGTGELFF. CDR3 nucleotide sequence: TGTGCCAGCAGTGGGAGGGACTCAGGTACCGGGGAGCTGTTTTTT.

The rearrangement uses TRBV11-2 and TRBJ2-3; 14 bases match TRBD2. The CDR3 is made up of 20 amino acids. V shed 0 bases, J shed 2 bases, and the junction held 10 bases outside the gene matches. Germline V gene sequence: CDR1 SGHAT, CDR2 FQNNGV. CDR3 in amino acids: CASSLDASGTSGRSTDTQYF. The DNA of the CDR3 is TGTGCCAGCAGCTTAGATGCTTCGGGGACTAGCGGGAGATCCACAGATACGCAGTATTTT.

The chain links TRBV15 to TRBJ2-1; D is perhaps TRBD1 (6 bases). Germline CDR1 LNHNV, CDR2 YYDKDF (reference sequence). This CDR3 spans 14 amino acids. V gave up 1 base and J gave up 13 bases, with 17 bases separating them. CDR3 nucleotide sequence: TGTGCCACCAGCAGAGCGGAACTTCGGGACAACCAGTTCTTC. Its protein is CATSRAELRDNQFF.

The chain is built from TRBV30 and TRBJ2-3; D is perhaps TRBD2 (6 bases). The germline V gene has CDR1 GTSNPN and CDR2 SVGIG (reference sequence). The V gene lost 1 base and the J gene lost 1 base, with 15 bases spanning the gap. The CDR3 length is 16 residues. The CDR3 DNA reads TGTGCCTGGAGTGGTGGAGCGTGGGGGGGCACAGATACGCAGTATTTT. Protein: CAWSGGAWGGTDTQYF.

The chain has TRBV9 and TRBJ2-2; D gene unclear. This CDR3 is built from 16 residues. The V gene's germline CDR1 is SGDLS and CDR2 YYNGEE. The germline V and J ends were trimmed by 0 bases and 4 bases, with 13 bases remaining between them. DNA for the CDR3: TGTGCCAGCAGCGTAGCTACTCGAGCCAGCACCGGGGAGCTGTTTTTT. This sequence encodes CASSVATRASTGELFF.

This chain uses TRBV5-4 with TRBJ2-7; D possibly corresponds to TRBD1 (5 bases). CDR1 and CDR2 (germline): SGHNT, YYREEE (reference sequence). The ends were cut back, 4 bases at V and 2 bases at J, with 16 bases in the middle. There are 15 residues in the CDR3. DNA of the CDR3: TGTGCCAGCAGCCCCACTCGGCAGGGCCCCTACGAGCAGTACTTC. It is translated as CASSPTRQGPYEQYF.

CDR3 nucleotide sequence: TGCGCCAGCAGGAGAGGAGCCCCGAACACCGGGGAGCTGTTTTTT. Translation: CASRRGAPNTGELFF. This chain joins TRBV5-1 and TRBJ2-2, with unresolved D. Germline V CDR1 and CDR2: SGHRS, YFSETQ. The CDR3 consists of 15 residues. V was cut by 5 bases and J by 0 bases, with 11 bases left in between.